These T cell receptor beta chains were read from a single sample in a study of T cell repertoires in cytomegalovirus infection. Their cognate antigens are unknown. One entry per CDR3 protein, called by TCRdb with MiXCR from the reads. The sample includes hundreds of thousands of distinct CDR3 sequences, about a third of them seen just once. The starting material was cultured CD8+ T cells from PBMCs, obtained from culture after CMV antigen stimulation. These receptors were taken from a human donor in good health (CMV status not recorded). Some clones in this sample may be carry-over from other donors' samples. CDR3s include the opening cysteine and the closing phenylalanine or tryptophan. Each record gives: CDR3 protein, CDR3 DNA, D gene, clone size, V gene, J gene. D genes are given only for firm matches. A clone size is listed for some rows: how often the clone was seen (once, few, many), or a class if it is expanded.

CASSVEQTTDTQYF,TGTGCCAGCAGCGTAGAACAAACCACAGATACGCAGTATTTT,-,few,TRBV9,TRBJ2-3
CASTFQGARTEAFF,TGTGCCAGCACCTTCCAGGGGGCTCGGACTGAAGCTTTCTTT,TRBD1,-,TRBV13,TRBJ1-1
CSARDRTRGQAFF,TGCAGTGCTAGAGATCGAACCCGGGGACAAGCTTTCTTT,-,-,TRBV20-1,TRBJ1-1
CASSPTGGGETQYF,TGTGCCAGCAGCCCTACAGGGGGCGGCGAGACCCAGTACTTC,TRBD1,many,TRBV7-6,TRBJ2-5
CASSPRTGTVQTKNIQYF,TGTGCCAGCAGCCCGAGAACCGGGACGGTCCAGACCAAAAACATTCAGTACTTC,-,-,TRBV7-4,TRBJ2-4
CTSTINYGYTF,TGTACCAGCACCATTAACTATGGCTACACCTTC,-,-,TRBV2,TRBJ1-2
CASAFDRATGELFF,TGTGCCAGCGCCTTCGACAGGGCCACCGGGGAGCTGTTTTTT,TRBD1,-,TRBV18,TRBJ2-2
CASSFTSPTDTQYF,TGTGCCAGCAGTTTTACTAGTCCCACAGATACGCAGTATTTT,-,few,TRBV28,TRBJ2-3
CASARPGGELFF,TGTGCCAGCGCTAGACCAGGCGGGGAGCTGTTTTTT,-,-,TRBV27,TRBJ2-2
CASSIVGASTDTQYF,TGTGCCAGTAGTATAGTCGGAGCTAGCACAGATACGCAGTATTTT,-,-,TRBV19,TRBJ2-3
CASSQDRMSGSSGYTF,TGCGCCAGCAGCCAAGATAGAATGTCAGGGAGCTCCGGCTACACCTTC,-,few,TRBV4-1,TRBJ1-2
CASSLKGRGPANEKLFF,TGTGCCAGCAGCTTAAAAGGCAGGGGGCCTGCTAATGAAAAACTGTTTTTT,TRBD1,many,TRBV7-2,TRBJ1-4
CASSPLPGTDTVTYEQYF,TGTGCCAGCAGCCCCCTCCCCGGGACGGACACCGTGACCTACGAGCAGTACTTC,-,-,TRBV7-9,TRBJ2-7
CASSYSWTSGSQETQYF,TGTGCCAGCAGTTACTCCTGGACTAGCGGGAGTCAAGAGACCCAGTACTTC,TRBD2,few,TRBV6-5,TRBJ2-5
CASSLGRASEGETQYF,TGTGCCAGCAGTTTAGGGCGGGCTAGCGAGGGAGAGACCCAGTACTTC,-,few,TRBV27,TRBJ2-5
CASPLAANTGELFF,TGTGCCAGCCCCCTAGCGGCGAACACCGGGGAGCTGTTTTTT,TRBD2,-,TRBV7-6,TRBJ2-2
CASSVLGPSQETQYF,TGTGCCAGCAGCGTGCTCGGGCCATCCCAAGAGACCCAGTACTTC,-,-,TRBV2,TRBJ2-5
CASSDHRGRLKNEQFF,TGTGCCAGCAGCGACCACAGGGGGCGCTTGAAAAATGAGCAGTTCTTC,TRBD1,many,TRBV9,TRBJ2-1
CASSSERAHSNQPQHF,TGTGCCAGCAGCTCCGAAAGGGCGCATAGCAATCAGCCCCAGCATTTT,-,-,TRBV28,TRBJ1-5
CASSYIWDTEAFF,TGTGCCAGCAGTTACATCTGGGACACTGAAGCTTTCTTT,-,-,TRBV6-2/TRBV6-3,TRBJ1-1